This TCR beta chain stems from a study of PD-L1 blockade in urothelial cancer. On the study more broadly: The patients first took atezolizumab around 2014, receiving 1,200 mg intravenously every 3 weeks. Analysis of the blood was performed 3 weeks (second dose) and 6 weeks after treatment start.

After removal of 0 bases from V and 6 bases from J, the junction contained 0 bases not matched to a gene. The V gene's germline CDR1 is LGHNA and CDR2 YNFKEQ. The CDR3 runs 15 residues. TCRdb's table, derived via immunoSEQ multiplex PCR, lists solely in-frame clones and lacks some. The sample has 90,000 or so clones; nearly 90% are singletons. Time point specified: pretreatment peripheral blood. Comment on this clone: Antigen unknown.

Overall study results and limits: Better survival was forecast by a pretreatment blood TCR clonality below the median.

This receptor was taken from a man in his fifties or sixties with urothelial cancer. The J gene is TRBJ2-2, the V gene TRBV4-2; 11 nucleotides agree with TRBD2. Source: PBMCs, taken around atezolizumab (anti-PD-L1) treatment. CDR3 nucleotides: TGTGCCAGCAGCCAAGAGGGACTAGCGGCCGGGGAGCTGTTTTTT. This gives the protein CASSQEGLAAGELFF.